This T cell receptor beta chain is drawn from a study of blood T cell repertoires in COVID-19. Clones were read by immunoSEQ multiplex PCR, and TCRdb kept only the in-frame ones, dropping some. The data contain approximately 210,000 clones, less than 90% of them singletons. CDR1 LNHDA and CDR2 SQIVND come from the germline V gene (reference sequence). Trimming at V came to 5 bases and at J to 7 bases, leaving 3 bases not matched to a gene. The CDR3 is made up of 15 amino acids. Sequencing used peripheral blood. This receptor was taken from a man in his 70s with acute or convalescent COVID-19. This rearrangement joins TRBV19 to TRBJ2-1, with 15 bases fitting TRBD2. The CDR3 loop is CASSSGTSGRNEQFF. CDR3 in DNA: TGTGCCAGTAGTTCTGGGACTAGCGGGAGGAATGAGCAGTTCTTC.